Below, one T cell receptor (beta chain) is given with its context. Data came from immunoSEQ multiplex PCR; TCRdb stores just in-frame clones and leaves some out. The table has roughly 100,000 clones, approximately 94% seen once. The donors belonged to the approximately 120-subject validation cohort, separate from the approximately 700-subject first cohort. The sample belongs to a study of cytomegalovirus exposure and HLA in healthy donors. The V end lost 7 bases, the J end lost 2 bases, and 17 bases lay between the germline ends. This CDR3 has 15 residues. Germline V gene data show CDR1 as MNHEY and CDR2 as SMNVEV (reference sequence).

Sequenced input: PBMCs. The rearrangement joins TRBV27 to TRBJ1-2; D is unclear. This clonotype originated in a woman in her late teens or twenties in good health and CMV-seronegative. The CDR3 region is CASMPWGGKNYGYTF. The CDR3 DNA is TGTGCCAGCATGCCGTGGGGAGGAAAGAACTATGGCTACACCTTC.